This TCR beta chain was recovered during a study of T-cell reconstitution after alpha-beta-depleted transplantation in children. Unmatched junction bases numbered 10, after V lost 5 bases and J lost 2 bases. The CDR3 has 17 amino acids. The sample holds many counts of this clonotype. The TCRbeta library was prepared with unique molecular identifiers. TCRdb processed the PCR reads anew with MiXCR; each CDR3 protein has one entry. The top ten clones hold over 2% of a sample with about 640,000 distinct CDR3 sequences, 10% to 15% of them seen once. This sample comprised PBMCs, mostly from graft donor cells, obtained 360 days after TCRalphabeta/CD19-depleted stem cell transplant. This chain links TRBV12-3 or TRBV12-4 with TRBJ2-7, with 12 bases aligning to TRBD1. The sequence was collected from a male patient aged 10 to 17 who had a stem cell transplant for acute myeloid leukemia, so the T cells may come from the graft donor. This CDR3 is CASSVGTGGIWAYEQYF. For the CDR3, the DNA is TGTGCCAGCAGTGTAGGGACAGGGGGCATATGGGCCTACGAGCAGTACTTC.